The 5 T cell receptor beta chains presented below share a single source sample, sequenced in a study of regulatory and conventional T cells in RAG deficiency. The sorted conventional CD4+ T cells were CD25-low and CD127-high, with genomic DNA sequenced. The protocol was immunoSEQ multiplex PCR, while the TCRdb copy is restricted to in-frame clones and leaves out a portion. The table lists about 34,000 clones, about three quarters of them singletons, with 3.4% in the top ten. The sample also formed part of further work on regulatory T cells. That paper states: Primers: 52 TRBV forward and 13 TRBJ reverse.

The sample consisted of CD4+ effector T cells sorted from blood. These receptors originate from a human donor in good health.

This chain joins TRBV11-2 and TRBJ2-1; D is possibly TRBD2 (6 bases). Trimming removed 5 bases from V and 4 bases from J, with 15 bases in between. This CDR3 has 15 amino acids. Germline V gene lookup returns CDR1 SGHAT and CDR2 FQNNGV. CDR3 residues: CASSALEGLYNEQFF. The CDR3 nucleotides are TGTGCCAGCAGCGCTCTGGAGGGGCTGTACAATGAGCAGTTCTTC.

The chain has TRBV4-2 and TRBJ2-7, with D perhaps given as TRBD1 or TRBD2 (6 bases each). CDR3 length equals 17 residues. V lost 3 bases to trimming and J lost 3 bases, with 21 bases between them. Germline-derived CDR1 and CDR2 are LGHNA and YNFKEQ. The CDR3 DNA sequence: TGTGCCAGCAGCCAGGAGCCAGGCTTAGGGGGGCTCTACGAGCAGTACTTC. Translation gives CASSQEPGLGGLYEQYF.

The sample holds a few counts of this clone. The rearrangement joins TRBV10-3 to TRBJ1-2; no definite D call. The CDR3 contains 15 residues. V lost 0 bases, J lost 4 bases, and 12 bases lay in between. CDR1 is ENHRY and CDR2 is SYGVKD in the germline V gene. The CDR3 region is CAISESLAGSYGYTF. The CDR3 DNA reads as TGTGCCATCAGTGAGTCTCTGGCGGGCAGCTATGGCTACACCTTC.

The chain couples TRBV9 to TRBJ1-1; D gene ambiguous. This CDR3 contains 14 residues. With 0 bases removed from V and 3 bases from J, the gap between germline ends came to 9 bases. Germline V CDR1 and CDR2: SGDLS, YYNGEE. The CDR3 DNA reads as TGTGCCAGCAGCGTAGCGAGTGAGGACACTGAAGCTTTCTTT. This encodes CASSVASEDTEAFF. The whole variable domain, remainder taken from reference TRBV9 and TRBJ1-1, is DSGVTQTPKHLITATGQRVTLRCSPRSGDLSVYWYQQSLDQGLQFLIQYYNGEERAKGNILERFSAQQFPDLHSELNLSSLELGDSALYFCASSVASEDTEAFFGQGTRLTVV.

This clone was found a few times. The DNA for the CDR3 is TGTGCCAGCAGCCTTGGACAGGGGGCGCTTGGCTACACCTTC. It encodes CASSLGQGALGYTF. The chain uses TRBV6-5 and TRBJ1-2, with 11 bases lining up with TRBD1. CDR3 length: 14 residues. Germline assignment: CDR1 MNHEY and CDR2 SVGAGI. Losses at the gene ends were 6 bases for V and 7 bases for J; bases not matched to a gene: 7.